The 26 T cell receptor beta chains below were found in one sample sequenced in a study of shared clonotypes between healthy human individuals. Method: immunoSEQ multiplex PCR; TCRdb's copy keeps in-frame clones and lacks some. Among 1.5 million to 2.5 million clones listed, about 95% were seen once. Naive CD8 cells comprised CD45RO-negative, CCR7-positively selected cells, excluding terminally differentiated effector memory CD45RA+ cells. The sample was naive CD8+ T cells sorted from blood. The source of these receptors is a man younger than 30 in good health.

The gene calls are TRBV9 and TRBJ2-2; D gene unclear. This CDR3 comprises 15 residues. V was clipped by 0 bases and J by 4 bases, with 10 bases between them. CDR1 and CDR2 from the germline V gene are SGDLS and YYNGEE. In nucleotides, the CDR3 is TGTGCCAGCAGCGTAGAGGCCAGCCTCACCGGGGAGCTGTTTTTT. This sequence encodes CASSVEASLTGELFF.

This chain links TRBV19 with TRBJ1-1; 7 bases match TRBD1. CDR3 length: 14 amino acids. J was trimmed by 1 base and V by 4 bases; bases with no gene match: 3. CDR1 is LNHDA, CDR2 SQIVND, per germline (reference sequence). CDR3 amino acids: CASSTGTANTEAFF. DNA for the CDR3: TGTGCCAGTAGTACCGGGACAGCGAACACTGAAGCTTTCTTT.

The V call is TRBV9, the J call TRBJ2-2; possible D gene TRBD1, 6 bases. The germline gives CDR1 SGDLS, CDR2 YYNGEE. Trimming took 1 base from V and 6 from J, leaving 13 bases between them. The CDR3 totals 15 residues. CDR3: CASSVIGGPAGELFF. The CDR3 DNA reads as TGTGCCAGCAGCGTAATTGGGGGCCCTGCCGGGGAGCTGTTTTTT.

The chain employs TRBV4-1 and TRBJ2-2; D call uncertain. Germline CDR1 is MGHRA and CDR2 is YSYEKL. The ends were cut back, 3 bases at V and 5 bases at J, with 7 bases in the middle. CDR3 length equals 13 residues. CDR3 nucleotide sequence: TGCGCCAGCAGCCACCCCTCAACCGGGGAGCTGTTTTTT. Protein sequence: CASSHPSTGELFF.

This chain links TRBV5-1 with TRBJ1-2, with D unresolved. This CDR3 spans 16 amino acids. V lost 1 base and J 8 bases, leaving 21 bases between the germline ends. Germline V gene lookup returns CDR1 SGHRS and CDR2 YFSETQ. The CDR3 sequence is CASSLNNAIYVGGYTF. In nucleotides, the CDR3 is TGCGCCAGCAGCTTGAACAACGCAATCTATGTCGGAGGCTACACCTTC.

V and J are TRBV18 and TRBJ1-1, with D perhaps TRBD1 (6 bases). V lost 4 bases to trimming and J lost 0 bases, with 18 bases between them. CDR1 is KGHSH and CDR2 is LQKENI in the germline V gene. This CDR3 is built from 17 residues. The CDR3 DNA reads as TGTGCCAGCTCACAATCCAACCGGGACAAACTGAACACTGAAGCTTTCTTT. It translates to CASSQSNRDKLNTEAFF.

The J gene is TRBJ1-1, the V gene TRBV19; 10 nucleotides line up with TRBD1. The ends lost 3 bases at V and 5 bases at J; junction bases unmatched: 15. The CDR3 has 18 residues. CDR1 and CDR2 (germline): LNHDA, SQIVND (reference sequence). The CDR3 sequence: CASSILWTGGTLGTEAFF. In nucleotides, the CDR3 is TGTGCCAGTAGTATCTTATGGACAGGGGGGACCTTGGGGACTGAAGCTTTCTTT.

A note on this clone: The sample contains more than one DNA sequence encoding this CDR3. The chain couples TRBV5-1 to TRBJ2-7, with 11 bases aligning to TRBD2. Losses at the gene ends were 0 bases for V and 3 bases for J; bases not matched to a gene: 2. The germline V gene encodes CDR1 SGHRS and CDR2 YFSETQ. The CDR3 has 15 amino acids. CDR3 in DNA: TGCGCCAGCAGCTTGGGGGGACTAGCGGACTACGAGCAGTACTTC. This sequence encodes CASSLGGLADYEQYF.

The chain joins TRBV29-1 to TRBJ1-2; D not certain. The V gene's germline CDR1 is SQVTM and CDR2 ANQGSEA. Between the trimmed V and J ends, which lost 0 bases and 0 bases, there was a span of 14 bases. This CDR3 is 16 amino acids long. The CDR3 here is CSVEETAALPNYGYTF. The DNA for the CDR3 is TGCAGCGTTGAAGAAACTGCAGCTTTACCTAACTATGGCTACACCTTC.

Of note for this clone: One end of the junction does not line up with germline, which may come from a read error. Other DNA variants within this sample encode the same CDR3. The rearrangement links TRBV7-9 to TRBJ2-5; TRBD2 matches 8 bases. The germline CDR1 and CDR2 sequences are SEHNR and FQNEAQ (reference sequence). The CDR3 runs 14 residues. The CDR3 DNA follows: TGTGCCAGCAGCCTAGCGGGCCTCCAAGAGACCCAGTACTTC. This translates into CASSLAGLQETQYF.

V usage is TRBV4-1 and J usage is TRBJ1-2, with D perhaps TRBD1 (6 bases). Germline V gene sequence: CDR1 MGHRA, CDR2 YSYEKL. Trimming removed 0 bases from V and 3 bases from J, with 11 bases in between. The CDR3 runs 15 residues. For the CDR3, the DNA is TGCGCCAGCAGCCAAGAACAGGGATTCGACTATGGCTACACCTTC. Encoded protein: CASSQEQGFDYGYTF.

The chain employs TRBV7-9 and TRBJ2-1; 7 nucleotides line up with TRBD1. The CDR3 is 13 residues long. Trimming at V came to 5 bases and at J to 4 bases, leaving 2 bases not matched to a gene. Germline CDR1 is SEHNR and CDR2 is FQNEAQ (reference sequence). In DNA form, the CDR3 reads TGTGCCAGCAGCATGGGACAGTACAATGAGCAGTTCTTC. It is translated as CASSMGQYNEQFF.

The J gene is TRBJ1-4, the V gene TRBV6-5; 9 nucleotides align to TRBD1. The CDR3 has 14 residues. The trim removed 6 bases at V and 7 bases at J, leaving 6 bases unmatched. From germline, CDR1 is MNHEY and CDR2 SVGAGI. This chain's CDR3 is CASRDRGESEKLFF. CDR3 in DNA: TGTGCCAGCAGGGACAGGGGCGAGAGTGAAAAACTGTTTTTT.

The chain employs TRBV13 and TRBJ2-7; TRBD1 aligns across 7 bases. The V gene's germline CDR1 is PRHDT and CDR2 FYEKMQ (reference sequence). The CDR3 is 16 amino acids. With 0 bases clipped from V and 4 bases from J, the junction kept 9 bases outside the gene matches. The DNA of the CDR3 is TGTGCCAGCAGCTTAGGACAGGGGTCATCTTTATACGAGCAGTACTTC. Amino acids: CASSLGQGSSLYEQYF.

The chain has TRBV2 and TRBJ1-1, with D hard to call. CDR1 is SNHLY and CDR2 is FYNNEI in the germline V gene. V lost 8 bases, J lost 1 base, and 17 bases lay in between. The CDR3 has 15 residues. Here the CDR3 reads CASAIDLDGNTEAFF. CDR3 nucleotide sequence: TGTGCCAGCGCTATAGATCTCGACGGGAACACTGAAGCTTTCTTT.

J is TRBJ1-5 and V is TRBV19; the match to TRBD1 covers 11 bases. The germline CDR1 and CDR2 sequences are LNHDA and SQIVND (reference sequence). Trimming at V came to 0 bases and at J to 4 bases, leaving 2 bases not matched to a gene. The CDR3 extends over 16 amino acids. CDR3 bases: TGTGCCAGTAGTATAGATAGGGACAGGGGGAATCAGCCCCAGCATTTT. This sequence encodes CASSIDRDRGNQPQHF.

The CDR3 loop reads CASSPTRGGPTDTQYF. Written as DNA, the CDR3 is TGTGCCAGTAGTCCAACCAGGGGAGGGCCCACAGATACGCAGTATTTT. This chain links TRBV19 with TRBJ2-3, with D possibly TRBD2 on 7 matching bases. With 5 bases removed from V and 2 bases from J, the gap between germline ends came to 17 bases. The CDR3 sequence is 16 residues long. Germline V gene sequence: CDR1 LNHDA, CDR2 SQIVND (reference sequence).

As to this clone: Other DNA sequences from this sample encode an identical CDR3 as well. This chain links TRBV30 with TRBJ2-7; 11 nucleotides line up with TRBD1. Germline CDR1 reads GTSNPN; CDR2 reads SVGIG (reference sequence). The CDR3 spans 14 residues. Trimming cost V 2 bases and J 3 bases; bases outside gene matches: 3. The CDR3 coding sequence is TGTGCCTGGAGTCTAGGGACAGGGGGCTACGAGCAGTACTTC. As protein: CAWSLGTGGYEQYF.

For the CDR3, the DNA is TGTGCCAGCAGTGTGGGGCAGGGCATAGCCGGGGAGCTGTTTTTT. Translating it yields CASSVGQGIAGELFF. This chain joins TRBV2 and TRBJ2-2; D possibly corresponds to TRBD1 (5 bases). The CDR3 spans 15 residues. V lost 4 bases and J 6 bases, leaving 15 bases between the germline ends. CDR1 and CDR2 (germline): SNHLY, FYNNEI.

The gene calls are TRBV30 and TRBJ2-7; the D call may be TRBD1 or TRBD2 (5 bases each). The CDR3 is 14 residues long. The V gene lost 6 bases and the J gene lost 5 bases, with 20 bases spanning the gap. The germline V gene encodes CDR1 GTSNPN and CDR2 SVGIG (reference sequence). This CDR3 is CACSEGTSVHEQYF. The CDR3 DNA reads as TGTGCCTGCTCCGAGGGGACGAGCGTCCACGAGCAGTACTTC.

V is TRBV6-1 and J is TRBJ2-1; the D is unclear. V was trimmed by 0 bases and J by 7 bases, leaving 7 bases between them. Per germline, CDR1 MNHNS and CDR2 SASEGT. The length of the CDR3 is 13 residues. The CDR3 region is CASSEAVPNEQFF. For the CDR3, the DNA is TGTGCCAGCAGTGAAGCTGTTCCGAATGAGCAGTTCTTC.

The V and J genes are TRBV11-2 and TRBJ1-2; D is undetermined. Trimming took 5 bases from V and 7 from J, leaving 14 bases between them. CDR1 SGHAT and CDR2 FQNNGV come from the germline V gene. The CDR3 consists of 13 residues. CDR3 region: CASSPGTWSGYTF. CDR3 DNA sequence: TGTGCCAGCAGCCCCGGCACCTGGAGTGGCTACACCTTC. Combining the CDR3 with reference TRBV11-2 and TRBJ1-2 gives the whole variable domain EAGVAQSPRYKIIEKRQSVAFWCNPISGHATLYWYQQILGQGPKLLIQFQNNGVVDDSQLPKDRFSAERLKGVDSTLKIQPAKLEDSAVYLCASSPGTWSGYTFGSGTRLTVV.

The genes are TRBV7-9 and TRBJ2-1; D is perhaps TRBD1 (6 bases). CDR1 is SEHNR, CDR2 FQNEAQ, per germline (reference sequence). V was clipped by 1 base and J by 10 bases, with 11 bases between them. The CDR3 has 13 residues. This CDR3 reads CASSLVGAGEQFF. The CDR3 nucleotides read TGTGCCAGCAGCTTAGTGGGGGCAGGGGAGCAGTTCTTC.

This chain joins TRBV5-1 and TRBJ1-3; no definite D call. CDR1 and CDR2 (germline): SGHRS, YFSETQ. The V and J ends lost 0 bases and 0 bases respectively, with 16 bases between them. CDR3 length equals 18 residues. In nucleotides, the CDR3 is TGCGCCAGCAGCTTGGTAGTGTTAACAGAATCCTCTGGAAACACCATATATTTT. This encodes CASSLVVLTESSGNTIYF.

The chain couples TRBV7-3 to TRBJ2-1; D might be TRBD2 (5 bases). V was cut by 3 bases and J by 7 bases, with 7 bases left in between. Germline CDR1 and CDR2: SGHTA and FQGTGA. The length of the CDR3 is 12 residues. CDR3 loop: CASSFTGNEQFF. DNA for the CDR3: TGTGCCAGCAGCTTTACGGGGAATGAGCAGTTCTTC.

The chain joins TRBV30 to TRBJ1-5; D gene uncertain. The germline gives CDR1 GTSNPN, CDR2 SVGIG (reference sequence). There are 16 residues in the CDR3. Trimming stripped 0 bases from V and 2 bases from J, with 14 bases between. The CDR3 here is CAWSVLREGGNQPQHF. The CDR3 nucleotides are TGTGCCTGGAGTGTACTAAGGGAGGGCGGCAATCAGCCCCAGCATTTT. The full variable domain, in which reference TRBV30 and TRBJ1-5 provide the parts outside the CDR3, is SQTIHQWPATLVQPVGSPLSLECTVEGTSNPNLYWYRQAAGRGLQLLFYSVGIGQISSEVPQNLSASRPQDRQFILSSKKLLLSDSGFYLCAWSVLREGGNQPQHFGDGTRLSIL.